This T cell receptor beta chain was recorded in a study of low-dose radiotherapy and immunotherapy resistance in tumors. Overall study context: Cohort 1 was treated with 0.5 Gy per fraction at 2-week intervals, amounting to 6.5 Gy overall. Every two weeks, cyclophosphamide 200 mg/m2 was infused one day before radiation plus immunotherapy.

Time point given: before trial treatment. Advanced solid tumors lacking tumor-infiltrating lymphocytes characterized eligible patients. CDR1 and CDR2 from the germline V gene are MNHEY and SVGEGT. V lost 6 bases to trimming and J lost 5 bases; unmatched junction nucleotides: 9. CDR3 length: 14 amino acids. Primers targeting TRAV and TRBV primed first-strand cDNA, covering alpha and beta chains. Using a constant-region primer together with a V-primer adapter, TCRs were subjected to around 22 PCR cycles of amplification. A single record per CDR3 protein comes from TCRdb applying MiXCR to the reads. Of 70,000 to 95,000 distinct CDR3 sequences detected, over 15% appear once; the ten largest clones hold 2.8%.

The rearrangement links TRBV6-2 or TRBV6-3 to TRBJ2-5; 7 bases fit TRBD1. The TCR comes from a male donor with prostate cancer. The specimen comprised PBMCs, sampled before treatment. CDR3 DNA sequence: TGTGCCAGCAGCCCCGCAGACAGGGCGGAGACCCAGTACTTC. Translated: CASSPADRAETQYF.